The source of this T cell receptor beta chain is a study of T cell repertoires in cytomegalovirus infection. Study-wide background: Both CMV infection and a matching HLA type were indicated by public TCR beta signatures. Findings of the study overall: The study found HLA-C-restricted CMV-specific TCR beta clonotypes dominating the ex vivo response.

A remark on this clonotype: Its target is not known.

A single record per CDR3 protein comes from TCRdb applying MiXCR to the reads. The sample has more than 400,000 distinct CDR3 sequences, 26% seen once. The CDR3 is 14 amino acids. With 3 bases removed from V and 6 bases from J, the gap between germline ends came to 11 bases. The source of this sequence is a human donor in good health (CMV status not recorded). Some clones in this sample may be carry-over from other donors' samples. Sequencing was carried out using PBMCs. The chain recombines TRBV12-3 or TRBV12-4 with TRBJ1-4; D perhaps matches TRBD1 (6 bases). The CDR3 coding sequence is TGTGCCAGCAGTTTCCCACAGGGCGATGAAAAACTGTTTTTT. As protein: CASSFPQGDEKLFF.